The clone carrying this T cell receptor (beta chain) was seen only once. The data belong to a study of blood T cell repertoires in COVID-19. Across the study: The United States, Italy and Spain were the sources of the acute and convalescent COVID-19 samples.

The CDR3 is made up of 15 amino acids. The germline gives CDR1 DFQATT, CDR2 SNEGSKA (reference sequence). The V segment lost 3 bases and the J segment 3 bases; nucleotides outside the gene matches: 8. Original handling: Reference gene primer amplification in the assay estimated nucleated cell counts. Profiled with immunoSEQ multiplex PCR; TCRdb holds only in-frame clones, not every one. The V and J calls and clone size are taken from that table; D and trimming were inferred from the DNA. The table includes about 120,000 clones, approximately 90% detected once. The sequence was obtained from a human donor with acute or convalescent COVID-19. The donor label of this sample is uncertain. The sequencing sample was made of peripheral blood. The chain employs TRBV20-1 and TRBJ1-5; TRBD1 matches 7 bases. CDR3 protein: CSASGAGGNNQPQHF. In DNA, the CDR3 is TGCAGTGCTAGTGGGGCAGGGGGTAACAATCAGCCCCAGCATTTT.